What follows are 27 T cell receptor beta chains derived from one specimen sequenced in a study of cytomegalovirus exposure and HLA in healthy donors. The PCR contained 60 Vbeta and 13 Jbeta primers. Assay: immunoSEQ multiplex PCR; the TCRdb copy retains only in-frame clones and omits some. Of 150,000 to 200,000 clones detected, around 75% appear once; the ten largest clones hold approximately 3%. Sequenced: PBMCs. The receptor source for this set is a woman in her forties or fifties in good health and CMV-seropositive.

The chain has TRBV5-1 and TRBJ2-2; 8 bases agree with TRBD2. J was trimmed by 3 bases and V by 4 bases; bases with no gene match: 5. The CDR3 extends over 15 amino acids. The germline V gene has CDR1 SGHRS and CDR2 YFSETQ. The CDR3 bases are TGCGCCAGCAGCCTAACGGGAGGGTACACCGGGGAGCTGTTTTTT. It yields the protein CASSLTGGYTGELFF.

V gene TRBV5-4 combines with J gene TRBJ1-1; D not certain. The V gene's germline CDR1 is SGHNT and CDR2 YYREEE (reference sequence). The CDR3 totals 14 residues. Trimming took 7 bases from V and 9 from J, leaving 22 bases between them. The CDR3 spells CASGSTGVLSQAFF. The CDR3 DNA sequence: TGTGCCAGCGGATCCACCGGGGTCCTTTCTCAAGCTTTCTTT.

The chain is built from TRBV4-1 and TRBJ2-5; TRBD2 matches at 9 bases. This CDR3 contains 15 residues. Trimming at V came to 4 bases and at J to 3 bases, leaving 6 bases not matched to a gene. The germline V gene has CDR1 MGHRA and CDR2 YSYEKL. DNA of the CDR3: TGCGCCAGCAGCCCCTCTAGCGGGGTAAAAGAGACCCAGTACTTC. Its translation: CASSPSSGVKETQYF.

The rearrangement links TRBV9 to TRBJ2-5; 9 nucleotides align to TRBD2. The junction had 4 bases not matched to a gene; V was cut back by 0 bases and J by 4 bases. The V gene's germline CDR1 is SGDLS and CDR2 YYNGEE. This CDR3 has 15 residues. In DNA form, the CDR3 reads TGTGCCAGCAGCGTAGATGGGACTAGCCGAGAGACCCAGTACTTC. Translating gives CASSVDGTSRETQYF.

The chain couples TRBV7-9 to TRBJ2-7; D may be TRBD2 (6 bases). The CDR3 totals 14 residues. Trimming shortened V by 2 bases and J by 5 bases, and 13 bases separated the two germline ends. Germline CDR1 reads SEHNR; CDR2 reads FQNEAQ (reference sequence). The CDR3 nucleotides read TGTGCCAGCAGCTTATGGGACTCCACCAACGAGCAGTACTTC. Encoded protein: CASSLWDSTNEQYF.

The chain couples TRBV6-5 to TRBJ1-2; 7 bases match TRBD1. V was pared by 8 bases and J by 2 bases, with 5 bases of the junction left unmatched. The CDR3 sequence is 13 residues long. Per the germline V gene, CDR1 is MNHEY and CDR2 is SVGAGI. The DNA of the CDR3 is TGTGCCAGCCTAGGGACAGCCAACTATGGCTACACCTTC. Its translation is CASLGTANYGYTF.

This clone has just one count. The chain joins TRBV27 to TRBJ2-1, with D tentatively TRBD2 (5 bases). V was trimmed by 3 bases and J by 15 bases, leaving 27 bases between them. CDR1 and CDR2 from the germline V gene are MNHEY and SMNVEV (reference sequence). CDR3 length: 16 residues. In DNA, the CDR3 is TGTGCCAGCAGTTTTATCGAATCGTTAGTCCACGGGGATCTGTTCTTC. Residues: CASSFIESLVHGDLFF.

The V call is TRBV6-5, the J call TRBJ2-7; 7 nucleotides agree with TRBD1. The CDR3 loop spans 15 amino acids. V gave up 0 bases and J gave up 3 bases; unmatched junction bases: 5. Germline CDR1 is MNHEY and CDR2 is SVGAGI. The CDR3: CASSYSGQGVYEQYF. DNA of the CDR3: TGTGCCAGCAGTTACTCGGGGCAGGGGGTCTACGAGCAGTACTTC.

The chain joins TRBV5-1 to TRBJ2-7; D is unclear. V lost 0 bases to trimming and J lost 3 bases, with 10 bases between them. Per germline, CDR1 SGHRS and CDR2 YFSETQ. There are 14 residues in the CDR3. The CDR3 here is CASSLGAGSYEQYF. In nucleotides, the CDR3 is TGCGCCAGCAGCTTGGGGGCTGGCAGCTACGAGCAGTACTTC.

This chain uses TRBV9 with TRBJ2-2, with 7 bases fitting TRBD2. Losses at the gene ends were 10 bases for V and 5 bases for J; bases not matched to a gene: 11. The CDR3 is made up of 14 amino acids. Germline loops: CDR1 SGDLS, CDR2 YYNGEE. Written as DNA, the CDR3 is TGTGCCGTAGGGAGGGTTAGGCCGACCGGGGAGCTGTTTTTT. It is translated as CAVGRVRPTGELFF.

This clone appeared a few times. The rearrangement uses TRBV6-6 and TRBJ1-5, with 10 positions matching TRBD1. The V and J ends lost 6 bases and 7 bases, in that order; junction bases with no gene match: 9. The CDR3 totals 15 residues. Germline V gives CDR1 MNHNY, CDR2 SVGAGI (reference sequence). The CDR3 spells CASSRDRGGSQPQHF. The CDR3 nucleotides read TGTGCCAGCAGCCGGGACAGGGGCGGTAGCCAGCCCCAGCATTTT.

This sequence joins TRBV5-1 and TRBJ2-1; a possible D gene is TRBD1 (5 bases). Trimming left V 3 bases short and J 3 bases short, with 10 bases between. There are 14 residues in the CDR3. CDR1 is SGHRS, CDR2 YFSETQ, per germline. Written as DNA, the CDR3 is TGCGCCAGCAGCTCCAGACAGCACTACAATGAGCAGTTCTTC. This gives the protein CASSSRQHYNEQFF.

This clone was seen a handful of times. CDR3 region: CASSHGQGQQKLFF. The CDR3 DNA follows: TGCGCCAGCAGCCACGGACAGGGACAGCAAAAACTGTTTTTT. The J gene is TRBJ1-4, the V gene TRBV5-1; TRBD1 matches at 8 bases. Germline trimming cut 4 bases from V and 9 bases from J; bases unmatched to any gene: 8. The germline V gene has CDR1 SGHRS and CDR2 YFSETQ. The CDR3 is made up of 14 amino acids.

This clone was recorded a few times. The chain joins TRBV7-3 to TRBJ2-5; 11 nucleotides match TRBD2. The V and J ends lost 5 bases and 5 bases, in that order; junction bases with no gene match: 13. The germline CDR1 and CDR2 sequences are SGHTA and FQGTGA. This CDR3 is built from 17 residues. The CDR3 loop reads CASSPGMTSGAGETQYF. In DNA form, the CDR3 reads TGTGCCAGCAGCCCAGGGATGACTAGCGGGGCCGGGGAGACCCAGTACTTC.

V and J are TRBV19 and TRBJ1-1, with D possibly being TRBD1 (6 bases). The CDR3 is 14 residues long. The germline V and J ends were trimmed by 7 bases and 5 bases, with 17 bases remaining between them. Germline V lookup: CDR1 LNHDA, CDR2 SQIVND (reference sequence). Written as DNA, the CDR3 is TGTGCCAGTACCATCCAGGGGTCCGGGACTGAAGCTTTCTTT. Amino acid sequence: CASTIQGSGTEAFF.

The chain combines TRBV7-9 with TRBJ1-2; D not certain. Trimming shortened V by 4 bases and J by 8 bases, and 14 bases separated the two germline ends. The CDR3 spans 13 residues. Germline-derived CDR1 and CDR2 are SEHNR and FQNEAQ (reference sequence). CDR3: CASSSQTDFGYTF. In DNA, the CDR3 is TGTGCCAGCAGCTCCCAGACGGACTTCGGCTACACCTTC.

A remark on this clone: One junction end disagrees with the germline gene, perhaps due to a read error. Here the CDR3 DNA reads TGTTCCAGCAGCTTAATGGGAGACTATAAAAACATTCAGTACTTC. This gives the protein CSSSLMGDYKNIQYF. The chain employs TRBV7-9 and TRBJ2-4, with a possible D match to TRBD2 (5 bases). Germline-derived CDR1 and CDR2 are SEHNR and FQNEAQ (reference sequence). This CDR3 is 15 amino acids long.

The chain joins TRBV19 to TRBJ2-2; 8 bases are shared with TRBD2. V lost 4 bases, J lost 3 bases, and 7 bases stayed unmatched. The CDR3 has 16 amino acids. Germline loops: CDR1 LNHDA, CDR2 SQIVND (reference sequence). The CDR3 DNA sequence: TGTGCCAGTAGTAGCCATAAGCGGGGGCACACCGGGGAGCTGTTTTTT. Encoded protein: CASSSHKRGHTGELFF.

The chain employs TRBV4-1 and TRBJ2-7; 10 bases are a match to TRBD1. V lost 0 bases and J lost 2; bases outside the gene matches: 4. The length of the CDR3 is 16 residues. Germline V gene data show CDR1 as MGHRA and CDR2 as YSYEKL. This chain's CDR3 is CASSQEAGTGAYEQYF. The CDR3 nucleotides are TGCGCCAGCAGCCAAGAGGCCGGGACAGGGGCCTACGAGCAGTACTTC.

J is TRBJ2-2 and V is TRBV25-1; a possible D gene is TRBD1 (6 bases). CDR1 and CDR2 from the germline V gene are MGHDK and SYGVNS. The CDR3 loop spans 16 amino acids. CDR3 sequence (DNA): TGTGTCAGTTCAAAGGACAGAAGGACGAACACCGGGGAGCTGTTTTTT. Protein: CVSSKDRRTNTGELFF.

This clone has only one observation. The chain employs TRBV27 and TRBJ1-2; D is unresolved. The CDR3 is 14 amino acids. The ends were cut back, 4 bases at V and 0 bases at J, with 9 bases in the middle. Germline V gene sequence: CDR1 MNHEY, CDR2 SMNVEV (reference sequence). CDR3 protein: CASSSILTNYGYTF. The CDR3 DNA reads as TGTGCCAGCAGTTCAATACTAACTAACTATGGCTACACCTTC.

This chain uses TRBV4-2 with TRBJ1-1; unclear D gene. The CDR3 contains 14 residues. Between the trimmed V and J ends, which lost 1 base and 12 bases, there was a span of 18 bases. The germline V gene encodes CDR1 LGHNA and CDR2 YNFKEQ. In DNA form, the CDR3 reads TGTGCCAGCAGCCAAGTATCAGAACCCCGACTGCCTTTCTTT. Translating gives CASSQVSEPRLPFF.

The chain recombines TRBV10-2 with TRBJ1-4; 8 bases fit TRBD1. V shed 6 bases, J shed 8 bases, and the junction held 5 bases outside the gene matches. This CDR3 comprises 13 residues. CDR1 and CDR2 (germline): WSHSY, SAAADI. CDR3 sequence: CASRTGDREKLFF. CDR3 in DNA: TGCGCCAGCAGGACAGGGGATCGGGAAAAACTGTTTTTT.

Regarding this clone: Other DNA sequences from this sample encode an identical CDR3 as well. The rearrangement joins TRBV2 to TRBJ1-1; TRBD1 is a possible D gene (6 bases). Per the germline V gene, CDR1 is SNHLY and CDR2 is FYNNEI. This CDR3 contains 13 residues. The ends were cut back, 5 bases at V and 1 base at J, with 8 bases in the middle. The CDR3 reads CASSRDKNTEAFF. The CDR3 DNA reads TGTGCCAGCAGTCGGGACAAGAACACTGAAGCTTTCTTT.

The chain couples TRBV5-1 to TRBJ2-1, with 9 bases that match TRBD2. Per the germline V gene, CDR1 is SGHRS and CDR2 is YFSETQ. The CDR3 contains 16 residues. V shed 3 bases and J 5 bases; nucleotides not matched to a gene: 9. The CDR3 nucleotides read TGCGCCAGCAGCTGGCAAAGGTCTAGCGGGGACAATGAGCAGTTCTTC. It specifies CASSWQRSSGDNEQFF.

This sequence joins TRBV5-1 and TRBJ2-1, with 13 bases fitting TRBD2. The length of the CDR3 is 16 residues. Germline CDR1 SGHRS, CDR2 YFSETQ. Unmatched junction bases numbered 8, after V lost 4 bases and J lost 7 bases. The CDR3 here is CASSPILGLAGNEQFF. The CDR3 DNA follows: TGCGCCAGCAGCCCTATTCTGGGACTAGCGGGGAATGAGCAGTTCTTC.

The chain joins TRBV5-6 to TRBJ2-1, with no clear D. CDR3 length equals 14 residues. Germline lookup yields CDR1 SGHDT and CDR2 YYEEEE. The ends were cut back, 4 bases at V and 0 bases at J, with 8 bases in the middle. CDR3 sequence (DNA): TGTGCCAGCAGCCCGCCCTACTCCTACAATGAGCAGTTCTTC. Its translation is CASSPPYSYNEQFF.